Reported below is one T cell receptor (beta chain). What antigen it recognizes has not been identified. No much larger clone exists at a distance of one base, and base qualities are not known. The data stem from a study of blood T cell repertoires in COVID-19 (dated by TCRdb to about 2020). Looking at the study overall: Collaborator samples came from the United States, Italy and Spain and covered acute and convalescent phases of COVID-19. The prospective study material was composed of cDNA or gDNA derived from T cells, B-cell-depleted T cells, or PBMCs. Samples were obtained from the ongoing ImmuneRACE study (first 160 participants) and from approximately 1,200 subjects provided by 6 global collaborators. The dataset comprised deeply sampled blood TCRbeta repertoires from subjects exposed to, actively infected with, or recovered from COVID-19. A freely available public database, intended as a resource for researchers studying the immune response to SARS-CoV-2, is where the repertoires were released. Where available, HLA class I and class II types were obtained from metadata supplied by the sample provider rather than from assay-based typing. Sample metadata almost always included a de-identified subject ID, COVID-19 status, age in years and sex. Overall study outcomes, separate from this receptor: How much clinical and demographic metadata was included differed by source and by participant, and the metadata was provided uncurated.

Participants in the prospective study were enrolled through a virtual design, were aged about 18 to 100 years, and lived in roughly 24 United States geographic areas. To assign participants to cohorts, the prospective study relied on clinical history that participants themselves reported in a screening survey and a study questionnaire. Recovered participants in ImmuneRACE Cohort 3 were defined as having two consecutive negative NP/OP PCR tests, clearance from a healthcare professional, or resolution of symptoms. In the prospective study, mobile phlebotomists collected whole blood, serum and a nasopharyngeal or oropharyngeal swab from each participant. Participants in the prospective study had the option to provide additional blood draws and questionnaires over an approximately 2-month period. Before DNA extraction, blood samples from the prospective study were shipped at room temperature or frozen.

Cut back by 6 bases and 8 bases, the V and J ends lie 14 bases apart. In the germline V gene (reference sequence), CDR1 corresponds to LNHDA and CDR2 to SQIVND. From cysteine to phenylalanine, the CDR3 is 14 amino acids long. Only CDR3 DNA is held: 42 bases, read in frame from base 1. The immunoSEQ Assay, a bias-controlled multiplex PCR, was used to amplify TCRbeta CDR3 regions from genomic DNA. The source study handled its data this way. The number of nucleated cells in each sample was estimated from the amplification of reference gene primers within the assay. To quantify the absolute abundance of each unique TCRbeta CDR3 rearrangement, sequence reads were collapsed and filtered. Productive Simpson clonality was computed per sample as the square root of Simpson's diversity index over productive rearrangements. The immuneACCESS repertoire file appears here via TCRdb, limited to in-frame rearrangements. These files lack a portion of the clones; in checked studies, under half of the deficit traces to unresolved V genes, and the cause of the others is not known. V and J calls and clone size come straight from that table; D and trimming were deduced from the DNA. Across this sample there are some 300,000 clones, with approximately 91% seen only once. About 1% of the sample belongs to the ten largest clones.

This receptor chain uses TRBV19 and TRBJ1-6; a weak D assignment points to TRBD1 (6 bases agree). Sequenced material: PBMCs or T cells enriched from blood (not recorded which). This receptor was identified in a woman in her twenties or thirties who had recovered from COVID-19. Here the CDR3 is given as CASRRTASDSPLHF. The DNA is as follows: TGTGCCAGTAGGAGGACAGCCAGTGATTCACCCCTCCACTTT.